The present T cell receptor beta chain was sequenced within a study of blood T cell repertoires in COVID-19. Study summary: Acute and convalescent COVID-19 specimens originated in the United States, Italy and Spain. The cDNA or gDNA used as material had been derived from T cells, B-cell-depleted T cells, or PBMCs.

The authors' processing: Reference gene primer amplification in the assay estimated nucleated cell counts. The protocol was immunoSEQ multiplex PCR, while the TCRdb copy is restricted to in-frame clones and leaves out a portion. V and J calls and clone size are as listed in that table; D and trimming were resolved from the DNA. The top ten hold approximately 9% of the sample, which has over 250,000 clones, about four fifths seen once. The sequenced material came from peripheral blood. The sequence came from a woman in her fifties or sixties who had recovered from COVID-19.

CDR3 sequence reads: CASSPRVLAGVISYNEQFF. The CDR3 DNA reads as TGTGCCAGCTCACCTCGGGTTCTAGCGGGAGTTATCTCCTACAATGAGCAGTTCTTC. V usage is TRBV18 and J usage is TRBJ2-1; 10 bases match TRBD2. The CDR3 is made up of 19 amino acids. The junction had 11 bases not matched to a gene; V was cut back by 3 bases and J by 0 bases. The germline CDR1 and CDR2 sequences are KGHSH and LQKENI.